This TCR beta chain was identified in a study of blood T cell repertoires in COVID-19 (dated by TCRdb to the early 2020s). For the wider study: The collaborator samples originated in the United States, Italy and Spain and spanned the acute and convalescent phases of COVID-19. Sample metadata almost always included a de-identified subject ID, COVID-19 status, age in years and sex. The repertoires were made available in a free public database intended to serve as a resource for research on the immune response to SARS-CoV-2. The samples were drawn from two sources: the first 160 participants of the ongoing ImmuneRACE study, and fewer than 1,500 subjects contributed by 6 global collaborators. Where available, HLA class I and class II types were obtained from metadata supplied by the sample provider rather than from assay-based typing. Subjects who had been exposed to COVID-19, were actively infected with it, or had recovered from it provided the deeply sampled blood TCRbeta repertoires that made up the dataset. The prospective study material was composed of cDNA or gDNA derived from T cells, B-cell-depleted T cells, or PBMCs. General conclusions and limits of the study: Clinical and demographic metadata were provided uncurated, with the amount varying by source and participant.

CDR1 and CDR2, looked up from the germline V gene, are KGHSH and LQKENI. The germline V and J ends show losses of 3 bases and 3 bases respectively, and no gene match explains 12 bases of the junction. The CDR3 spans 18 residues, from the cysteine through the phenylalanine. Only CDR3 DNA remains: 54 bases, in frame from the first base. TCRbeta CDR3 regions were amplified from genomic DNA by means of the immunoSEQ Assay, a bias-controlled multiplex PCR. The published analysis was carried out like this. The number of nucleated cells in each sample was estimated by amplification of reference gene primers within the assay. To quantify the absolute abundance of each unique TCRbeta CDR3 rearrangement, sequence reads were collapsed and filtered. For each sample, productive Simpson clonality was calculated as the square root of Simpson's diversity index over productive rearrangements. What TCRdb holds here is the immuneACCESS table cut down to in-frame rearrangements. Part of the clones is not present; checked against another copy, under half of the missing clones reflect an unresolved V gene, and the others are unexplained. V and J calls and clone size are those listed in that table; D and trimming were worked out from the DNA. The sample table contains around 100,000 clones; only one count was recorded for around 85% of them. Approximately 1.8% of the sample is taken by the ten largest.

To note about this clone: What antigen it recognizes has not been identified. Per-nucleotide qualities are absent, and no much larger clonotype sits a single base away.

Collaborating institutions collected whole blood in K2EDTA tubes following their own protocols. Collaborator samples were shipped for TCRbeta analysis as frozen whole blood, isolated PBMCs, or DNA extracted from either sample type. The source material was peripheral blood. The clonotype comes from a woman between 65 and 79 years old with active or convalescent COVID-19. The V and J segments used are TRBV18 and TRBJ1-3; 9 middle bases align to TRBD1. The sequenced DNA is TGTGCCAGCTCACCTCAATCCAAACAGGGGGCACTTGGAAACACCATATATTTT. Protein translation: CASSPQSKQGALGNTIYF.